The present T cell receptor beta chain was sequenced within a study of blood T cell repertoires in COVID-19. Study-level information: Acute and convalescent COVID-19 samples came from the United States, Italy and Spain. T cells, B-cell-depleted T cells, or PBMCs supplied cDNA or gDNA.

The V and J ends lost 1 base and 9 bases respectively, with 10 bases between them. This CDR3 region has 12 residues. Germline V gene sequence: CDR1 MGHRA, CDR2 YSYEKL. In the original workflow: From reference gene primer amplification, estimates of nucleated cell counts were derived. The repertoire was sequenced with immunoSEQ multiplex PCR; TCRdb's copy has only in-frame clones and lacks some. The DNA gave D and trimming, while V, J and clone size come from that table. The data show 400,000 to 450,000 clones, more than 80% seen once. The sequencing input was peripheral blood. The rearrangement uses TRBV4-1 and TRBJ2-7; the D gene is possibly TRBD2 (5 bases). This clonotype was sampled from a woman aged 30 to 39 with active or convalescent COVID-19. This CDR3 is CASSQGGVMQYF. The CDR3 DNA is TGCGCCAGCAGCCAAGGGGGAGTGATGCAGTACTTC.